This TCR beta chain comes out of a study of T cells in Graves' hyperthyroidism and ophthalmopathy. Findings and caveats of the study: Model output signaled ophthalmopathy a median roughly 6.1 months ahead of onset. Ophthalmopathy and stable hyperthyroidism were told apart by a 13 V-J model. Most thyroid clonotypes with frequency above 0.001 were detected in blood.

V lost 5 bases to trimming and J lost 7 bases, with 15 bases between them. Germline V gene sequence: CDR1 LGHNT, CDR2 FRNRAP. There are 14 residues in the CDR3. Amplification of TCR beta CDR3 regions used RNA as the template. RT-PCR in the first round (using the HTBI primer set) targeted the TCR CDR3. TCRdb reprocessed the multiplex PCR reads via MiXCR and lists one record per CDR3 protein. The table includes under 700,000 distinct CDR3 sequences, about half detected once. There are a few counts of this clonotype. What it binds is not known. The hyperthyroidism patients had all been newly diagnosed, and their disease duration was under 2 months. Their ages ranged from 18 to 65 years.

The source material was peripheral blood or thyroid tissue (not recorded which). The clonotype originates from a woman younger than 35 with Graves' hyperthyroidism. The chain links TRBV12-5 to TRBJ1-5; D gene unclear. The CDR3 nucleotides read TGTGCTAGTGGTGTAATGGTCTCGGGGCAGCCCCAGCATTTT. This encodes CASGVMVSGQPQHF.